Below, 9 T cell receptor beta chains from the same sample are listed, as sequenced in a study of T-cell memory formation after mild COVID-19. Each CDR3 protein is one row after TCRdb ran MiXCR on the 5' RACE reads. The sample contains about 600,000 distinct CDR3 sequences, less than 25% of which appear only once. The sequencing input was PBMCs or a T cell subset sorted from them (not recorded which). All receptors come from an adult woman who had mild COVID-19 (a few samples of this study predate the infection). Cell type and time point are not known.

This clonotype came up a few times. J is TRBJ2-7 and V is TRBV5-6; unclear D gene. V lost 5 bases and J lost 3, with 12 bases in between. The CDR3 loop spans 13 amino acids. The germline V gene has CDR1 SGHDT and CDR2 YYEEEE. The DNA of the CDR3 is TGTGCCAGCAGGGTTCGACTTGGCTACGAGCAGTACTTC. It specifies CASRVRLGYEQYF.

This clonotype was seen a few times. Here the CDR3 DNA reads TGTGCCAGCAGTTTAGAACAGACCGGGGAGCTGTTTTTT. Translation: CASSLEQTGELFF. The V gene is TRBV12-3 or TRBV12-4, the J gene TRBJ2-2; no firm D call. This CDR3 contains 13 residues. Trimming stripped 1 base from V and 5 bases from J, with 5 bases between.

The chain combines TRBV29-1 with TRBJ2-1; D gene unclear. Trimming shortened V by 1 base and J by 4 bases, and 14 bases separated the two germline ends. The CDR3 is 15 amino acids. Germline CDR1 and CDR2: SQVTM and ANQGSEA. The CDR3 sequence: CSVEGWTDPYNEQFF. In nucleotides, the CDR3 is TGCAGCGTTGAAGGATGGACGGACCCTTACAATGAGCAGTTCTTC.

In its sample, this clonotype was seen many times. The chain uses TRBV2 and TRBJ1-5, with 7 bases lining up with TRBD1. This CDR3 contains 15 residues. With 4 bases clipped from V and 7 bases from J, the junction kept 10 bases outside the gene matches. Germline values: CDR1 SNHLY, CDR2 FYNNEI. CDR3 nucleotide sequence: TGTGCCAGCAGTGTAGACAGGGTAGTATACCAGCCCCAGCATTTT. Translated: CASSVDRVVYQPQHF.

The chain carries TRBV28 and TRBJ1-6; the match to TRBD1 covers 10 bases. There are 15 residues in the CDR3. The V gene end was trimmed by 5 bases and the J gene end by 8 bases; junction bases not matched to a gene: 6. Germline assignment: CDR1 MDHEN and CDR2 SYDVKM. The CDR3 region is CASSPLGTGDSPLHF. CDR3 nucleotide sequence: TGTGCCAGCAGTCCGCTCGGGACAGGGGATTCACCCCTCCACTTT.

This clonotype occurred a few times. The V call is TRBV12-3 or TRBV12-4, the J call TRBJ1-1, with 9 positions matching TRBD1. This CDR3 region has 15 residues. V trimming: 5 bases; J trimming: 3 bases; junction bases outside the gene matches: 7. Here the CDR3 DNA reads TGTGCCAGCAGTGCGACAGGGGGGTTATACACTGAAGCTTTCTTT. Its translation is CASSATGGLYTEAFF.

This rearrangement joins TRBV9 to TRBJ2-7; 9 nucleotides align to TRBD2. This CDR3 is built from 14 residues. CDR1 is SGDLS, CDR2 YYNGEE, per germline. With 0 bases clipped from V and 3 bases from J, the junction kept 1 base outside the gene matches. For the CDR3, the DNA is TGTGCCAGCAGCGTAGCTAGCGGGGACTACGAGCAGTACTTC. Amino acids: CASSVASGDYEQYF.

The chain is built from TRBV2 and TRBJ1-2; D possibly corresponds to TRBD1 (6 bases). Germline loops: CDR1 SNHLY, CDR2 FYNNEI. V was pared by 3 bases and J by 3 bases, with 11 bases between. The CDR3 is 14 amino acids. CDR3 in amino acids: CASSETGQDYGYTF. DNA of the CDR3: TGTGCCAGCAGTGAGACGGGACAAGACTATGGCTACACCTTC.

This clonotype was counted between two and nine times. The CDR3 region is CASMESVAGLHYEQYF. CDR3 nucleotides: TGCGCCAGCATGGAATCGGTAGCGGGGCTTCACTACGAGCAGTACTTC. V and J are TRBV5-1 and TRBJ2-7, with TRBD2 matching 8 bases. The length of the CDR3 is 16 residues. Trimming took 6 bases from V and 3 from J; bases not matched to a gene: 14. The germline V gene encodes CDR1 SGHRS and CDR2 YFSETQ.